Presented here are 12 T cell receptor beta chains from one specimen sequenced in a study of T cell repertoires in cytomegalovirus infection. TCRdb re-called the reads with MiXCR, one entry per CDR3 protein. Of about 740,000 distinct CDR3 sequences in the sample, less than 40% were seen once. Sequencing was done on a sample of PBMCs. The origin of the receptors is a human donor in good health (CMV status not recorded). Some clones in this sample may be carry-over from other donors' samples.

With respect to this clonotype: A much larger clone lies one base from this, so it may be a read error. The chain uses TRBV7-8 and TRBJ2-7; 7 nucleotides align to TRBD2. The CDR3 length is 13 residues. Per the germline V gene, CDR1 is SGHVS and CDR2 is FQNEAQ. The CDR3 bases are TGTGCCAGCAGCGGGGGGACTACTTACGCGCAGTACTTC. Encoded protein: CASSGGTTYAQYF.

This chain uses TRBV7-9 with TRBJ2-3; the D gene is possibly TRBD2 (6 bases). V was trimmed by 2 bases and J by 5 bases, leaving 17 bases between them. This CDR3 is 16 amino acids long. Germline V gene data show CDR1 as SEHNR and CDR2 as FQNEAQ (reference sequence). This chain's CDR3 is CASSLNGHLGGDTQYF. In DNA, the CDR3 is TGTGCCAGCAGCTTAAACGGACACCTGGGGGGAGATACGCAGTATTTT. The full variable domain, completed using reference TRBV7-9 and TRBJ2-3, is DTGVSQNPRHKITKRGQNVTFRCDPISEHNRLYWYRQTLGQGPEFLTYFQNEAQLEKSRLLSDRFSAERPKGSFSTLEIQRTEQGDSAMYLCASSLNGHLGGDTQYFGPGTRLTVL.

This clonotype is a singleton in its sample. The V call is TRBV9, the J call TRBJ1-1; D perhaps matches TRBD1 (5 bases). The V and J ends lost 3 bases and 5 bases respectively, with 11 bases between them. The CDR3 totals 13 residues. Germline V gene data show CDR1 as SGDLS and CDR2 as YYNGEE. The CDR3 here is CASSAKGFTEAFF. CDR3 nucleotide sequence: TGTGCCAGCAGCGCTAAGGGGTTTACTGAAGCTTTCTTT. Looking up the rest from reference TRBV9 and TRBJ1-1 gives the full variable domain: DSGVTQTPKHLITATGQRVTLRCSPRSGDLSVYWYQQSLDQGLQFLIQYYNGEERAKGNILERFSAQQFPDLHSELNLSSLELGDSALYFCASSAKGFTEAFFGQGTRLTVV.

V and J are TRBV7-9 and TRBJ2-2; TRBD2 is a possible D gene (5 bases). V lost 2 bases and J 5 bases, leaving 12 bases between the germline ends. This CDR3 spans 15 amino acids. Germline assignment: CDR1 SEHNR and CDR2 FQNEAQ (reference sequence). CDR3 protein: CASSLLRTLTGELFF. Written as DNA, the CDR3 is TGTGCCAGCAGCTTATTGAGGACTTTAACCGGGGAGCTGTTTTTT.

The chain joins TRBV28 to TRBJ2-1; either TRBD1 or TRBD2 may supply D (5 bases each). This CDR3 has 12 amino acids. The V and J ends lost 11 bases and 6 bases respectively, with 14 bases between them. Germline CDR1 and CDR2: MDHEN and SYDVKM. The CDR3 is CAAGASTNEQFF. In DNA, the CDR3 is TGTGCCGCCGGGGCTAGCACCAATGAGCAGTTCTTC.

This clonotype was counted only a few times. The chain employs TRBV27 and TRBJ1-1, with TRBD1 as a possible D gene (5 bases). Germline-derived CDR1 and CDR2 are MNHEY and SMNVEV (reference sequence). The V end lost 5 bases, the J end lost 8 bases, and 18 bases lay between the germline ends. CDR3 length equals 14 residues. Written as DNA, the CDR3 is TGTGCCAGCAGTCAATATGGGACGGTCCAAGAAGCTTTCTTT. This encodes CASSQYGTVQEAFF.

V gene TRBV7-2 combines with J gene TRBJ2-1; TRBD2 is a possible D gene (5 bases). The length of the CDR3 is 14 residues. Trimming removed 8 bases from V and 0 bases from J, with 11 bases in between. Germline V lookup: CDR1 SGHTA, CDR2 FQGNSA. The CDR3 bases are TGTGCCAGCGGGAACGGGGTCTCCTACAATGAGCAGTTCTTC. Protein product: CASGNGVSYNEQFF.

The chain couples TRBV28 to TRBJ1-1; no definite D call. The CDR3 runs to 11 residues. The ends were cut back, 3 bases at V and 9 bases at J, with 8 bases in the middle. Per the germline V gene, CDR1 is MDHEN and CDR2 is SYDVKM. CDR3 bases: TGTGCCAGCAGTTTGACCTGGCAAGCTTTCTTT. Its protein is CASSLTWQAFF.

This clonotype was counted ten times or more. V is TRBV7-2 and J is TRBJ1-1, with D unresolved. Germline lookup yields CDR1 SGHTA and CDR2 FQGNSA. CDR3 size: 16 residues. Trimming removed 0 bases from V and 0 bases from J, with 11 bases in between. CDR3 nucleotide sequence: TGTGCCAGCAGCTTAGCGGTGAACACGGTGAACACTGAAGCTTTCTTT. It is translated as CASSLAVNTVNTEAFF.

The rearrangement joins TRBV4-1 to TRBJ2-4, with 8 bases fitting TRBD2. CDR1 MGHRA and CDR2 YSYEKL come from the germline V gene. The CDR3 totals 17 residues. V lost 0 bases, J lost 1 base, and 5 bases stayed unmatched. This chain's CDR3 is CASSQDHGGAAKNIQYF. Here the CDR3 DNA reads TGCGCCAGCAGCCAAGATCACGGGGGGGCTGCCAAAAACATTCAGTACTTC.

This clonotype was counted between two and nine times. The chain combines TRBV12-3 or TRBV12-4 with TRBJ2-7; no definite D call. V dropped 3 bases and J dropped 2 bases, with 17 bases sitting between them. This CDR3 spans 16 amino acids. The CDR3 is CASSLSSALRPYEQYF. DNA for the CDR3: TGTGCCAGCAGTTTGTCTTCCGCTCTTCGGCCCTACGAGCAGTACTTC.

This chain connects TRBV10-3 to TRBJ2-1; no clear D gene. The CDR3 runs to 12 residues. V gave up 6 bases and J gave up 4 bases, with 7 bases separating them. Germline V lookup: CDR1 ENHRY, CDR2 SYGVKD. The CDR3: CAIREQYNEQFF. For the CDR3, the DNA is TGTGCCATCAGGGAACAATACAATGAGCAGTTCTTC.